This entry features one T cell receptor (beta chain) sequence. Taking its sample share into account, this clonotype is medium-sized (0.01 to 0.1%). Its antigen remains unidentified. The record has no base qualities; no much larger clone is one base away. The data are from a study of human T cells and chemical hapten exposure (dated by TCRdb to the early 2020s). Background for the entire study: Libraries were combined into a pool for sequencing, and differences in TCR yield between samples came mainly from small differences in library volumes within the pool. This study followed changes in the peripheral blood TCR repertoire in vivo during primary and secondary sensitization of alopecia patients to the hapten diphenylcyclopropenone (DPC). Each blood RNA sample was used to sequence both TCR alpha and TCR beta chains.

The CDR1 and CDR2 encoded by the germline V gene are MDHEN and SYDVKM. V is clipped by 2 bases and J by 9 bases, and the sequence between their germline boundaries is 13 bases long. Measured from the cysteine to the phenylalanine, the CDR3 is 14 residues long. The only DNA kept is the CDR3, 42 bases in frame from the first base. Here is what the overall study found, with its caveats: No change with DPC sensitization was found in the number of TCRs above 1 in 1000 frequency, and no evidence of global repertoire structure alterations was found. After repeated subsampling, changes were observed in the strength of the expansion versus patch-test correlation and in the threshold at which the correlation became significant.

Unfractionated whole blood was collected in Tempus Blood RNA tubes, and total RNA was extracted from that blood. About five healthy volunteers acted as controls for TCR sequencing and had blood drawn at day 0, 2 weeks and 6 weeks. Libraries came from 5' RACE. This sample was sequenced with an Illumina MiSeq. During library preparation, unique molecular identifiers were attached to individual cDNA molecules so that TCRs could be counted quantitatively and reproducibly. The study's processing was this. A median of approximately 100,000 TCRs per sample was observed, with a range of about 20,000 to 750,000. V, J and CDR3 annotation of the TCR reads was performed with the Decombinator software suite. For the PS versus PT1 abundance plots, all samples were subsampled to the same number of TCRs (28,000). TCRs were defined as expanded if absent before sensitization and observed at least eight times at the 2-week time point. Through fastp at Q25 and MiXCR, TCRdb rebuilt clones from the public reads, retaining in-frame beta chains. Each record represents a unique CDR3 protein, reported with the most common genes and DNA among its rows. V and J calls and clone size were set by TCRdb, not the authors. The sample table contains over 95,000 distinct CDR3 sequences; only one count was recorded for around 20% of them. Together, the top ten hold roughly 2.8% of the sample.

This clonotype was sampled from a human donor in good health. The rearrangement joined TRBV28 to TRBJ2-2; the D region may be TRBD1 or TRBD2, each matching 5 bases equally. The CDR3 in this case is CASSLGDPSRELFF. The nucleotide sequence is given as TGTGCCAGCAGTTTAGGGGACCCGAGCCGGGAGCTGTTTTTT.